This TCR beta chain was profiled in a study of T-cell reconstitution after alpha-beta-depleted transplantation in children. Broader study findings: By about two months after transplant, alpha-beta T cells reportedly arose from several hundred graft clones that had expanded.

The TCRbeta library was prepared with unique molecular identifiers. TCRdb fed the PCR reads into MiXCR, producing one record per CDR3 protein. The sample holds 440,000 or so distinct CDR3 sequences, 43% seen once. About this clonotype itself: Its antigen is unknown.

The origin of this receptor is a girl aged 2 to 9 with aplastic anemia, due to receive a stem cell transplant. This material consisted of PBMCs, taken before TCRalphabeta/CD19-depleted stem cell transplant.

The CDR3 region has the DNA TGTGCCAGCTCACCGCCGGGACTAGGAGGAAATGAGCAGTACTTC. Translation: CASSPPGLGGNEQYF. The chain joins TRBV18 to TRBJ2-7; TRBD2 agrees at 8 bases. Per germline, CDR1 KGHSH and CDR2 LQKENI. The CDR3 extends over 15 amino acids. V lost 3 bases and J lost 7; bases outside the gene matches: 11.